The 31 T cell receptor beta chains below come from one sample, sequenced in a study of brain metastases from non-small cell lung cancer. Libraries were prepared by immunoSEQ multiplex PCR; TCRdb keeps only in-frame clonotypes and omits some of them. The sample records approximately 7,800 clones, around 85% being singletons. Sequenced sample: primary lung tumor tissue. These receptor sequences come from a donor aged 40 or over with non-small cell lung cancer.

The chain recombines TRBV28 with TRBJ1-1; 10 bases are a match to TRBD1. The CDR3 is 14 residues long. The V gene end was trimmed by 0 bases and the J gene end by 5 bases; junction bases not matched to a gene: 0. Germline values: CDR1 MDHEN, CDR2 SYDVKM. DNA for the CDR3: TGTGCCAGCAGTTTATGGGACAGGGGGACTGAAGCTTTCTTT. Amino acids: CASSLWDRGTEAFF.

This sequence joins TRBV7-6 and TRBJ1-2; TRBD1 matches 7 bases. CDR1 is SGHVS and CDR2 is FNYEAQ in the germline V gene. The CDR3 is made up of 15 amino acids. With V trimmed by 5 bases and J by 7 bases, 13 bases remained unmatched. The DNA of the CDR3 is TGTGCCAGCAGCCTATACTCCGGACAGGTGGCTGGCTACACCTTC. Its protein product is CASSLYSGQVAGYTF. The full variable domain, its missing parts supplied by reference TRBV7-6 and TRBJ1-2, is GAGVSQSPRYKVTKRGQDVALRCDPISGHVSLYWYRQALGQGPEFLTYFNYEAQQDKSGLPNDRFSAERPEGSISTLTIQRTEQRDSAMYRCASSLYSGQVAGYTFGSGTRLTVV.

This chain joins TRBV9 and TRBJ1-1; the D gene is possibly TRBD1 (6 bases). CDR3 length: 15 amino acids. V was clipped by 4 bases and J by 0 bases, with 13 bases between them. Germline-derived CDR1 and CDR2 are SGDLS and YYNGEE. CDR3 DNA: TGTGCCAGCAGCATAGGGGGAACTATGAACACTGAAGCTTTCTTT. Translated, it gives CASSIGGTMNTEAFF.

The V gene is TRBV4-1, the J gene TRBJ1-6; D is unclear. The ends were cut back, 1 base at V and 11 bases at J, with 9 bases in the middle. The CDR3 length is 13 residues. Per germline, CDR1 MGHRA and CDR2 YSYEKL. For the CDR3, the DNA is TGCGCCAGCAGCCAAGGACAAGAGACACCCCTCCACTTT. Its translation: CASSQGQETPLHF.

This clone was detected only a few times. The chain combines TRBV7-2 with TRBJ1-1, with 10 bases matching TRBD1. This CDR3 has 16 residues. Per germline, CDR1 SGHTA and CDR2 FQGNSA. The V gene end was trimmed by 2 bases and the J gene end by 4 bases; junction bases not matched to a gene: 7. The CDR3 coding sequence is TGTGCCAGCAGCTTACGGGACAGGGGTTCGAGCACTGAAGCTTTCTTT. Translated: CASSLRDRGSSTEAFF.

This chain uses TRBV29-1 with TRBJ2-5; maybe TRBD2 (5 bases). The CDR3 runs 13 residues. The V and J ends lost 5 bases and 5 bases respectively, with 15 bases between them. The V gene's germline CDR1 is SQVTM and CDR2 ANQGSEA. CDR3 DNA sequence: TGCAGCGTTTCAGTAGGCCGGAGGGAGACCCAGTACTTC. Its protein is CSVSVGRRETQYF. Based on the CDR3 plus reference TRBV29-1 and TRBJ2-5, the full variable domain is SAVISQKPSRDICQRGTSLTIQCQVDSQVTMMFWYRQQPGQSLTLIATANQGSEATYESGFVIDKFPISRPNLTFSTLTVSNMSPEDSSIYLCSVSVGRRETQYFGPGTRLLVL.

This clone appeared once. The genes are TRBV19 and TRBJ1-2, with no clear D. This CDR3 is built from 13 residues. The germline gives CDR1 LNHDA, CDR2 SQIVND (reference sequence). Deletions cut 3 bases from V and 5 bases from J, with 10 bases between. This CDR3 reads CASSISTGYGYTF. The CDR3 DNA follows: TGTGCCAGTAGTATCTCTACCGGGTATGGCTACACCTTC. The entire variable domain, with the rest obtained from reference TRBV19 and TRBJ1-2, is as follows: DGGITQSPKYLFRKEGQNVTLSCEQNLNHDAMYWYRQDPGQGLRLIYYSQIVNDFQKGDIAEGYSVSREKKESFPLTVTSAQKNPTAFYLCASSISTGYGYTFGSGTRLTVV.

The rearrangement joins TRBV4-3 to TRBJ2-1, with 8 bases lining up with TRBD2. CDR3 length equals 15 residues. Germline V CDR1 and CDR2: LGHNA, YSLEER. The ends lost 2 bases at V and 7 bases at J; junction bases unmatched: 7. CDR3 nucleotide sequence: TGCGCCAGCAGCCAATACCAGGGACTAGGTAATGAGCAGTTCTTC. This sequence encodes CASSQYQGLGNEQFF.

The V gene is TRBV7-2, the J gene TRBJ2-1; 7 bases are a match to TRBD1. The ends lost 5 bases at V and 16 bases at J; junction bases unmatched: 14. Germline CDR1 and CDR2: SGHTA and FQGNSA. This CDR3 has 13 residues. CDR3 nucleotides: TGTGCCAGCAGCCCCCGACAGGGTCTGACTTACTTCTTC. Its protein is CASSPRQGLTYFF.

The gene calls are TRBV5-6 and TRBJ1-2; a weak D match, TRBD1 (6 bases). The CDR3 loop spans 13 amino acids. Per germline, CDR1 SGHDT and CDR2 YYEEEE. V gave up 1 base and J gave up 8 bases, with 12 bases separating them. In DNA, the CDR3 is TGTGCCAGCAGCTTGTGGGGGGCACGGGGCTACACCTTC. The encoded protein is CASSLWGARGYTF. Filled out from reference TRBV5-6 and TRBJ1-2, the complete variable domain reads DAGVTQSPTHLIKTRGQQVTLRCSPKSGHDTVSWYQQALGQGPQFIFQYYEEEERQRGNFPDRFSGHQFPNYSSELNVNALLLGDSALYLCASSLWGARGYTFGSGTRLTVV.

The chain carries TRBV12-3 or TRBV12-4 and TRBJ1-1; a weak D match, TRBD1 (6 bases). The CDR3 spans 13 residues. V lost 1 base and J 3 bases, leaving 6 bases between the germline ends. The CDR3 nucleotides are TGTGCCAGCAGTTTAGAGGGGGACACTGAAGCTTTCTTT. Its translation is CASSLEGDTEAFF.

The chain employs TRBV9 and TRBJ1-1; possibly TRBD1 for D (5 bases). The CDR3 consists of 15 residues. The ends were cut back, 0 bases at V and 0 bases at J, with 9 bases in the middle. Per germline, CDR1 SGDLS and CDR2 YYNGEE. CDR3 DNA sequence: TGTGCCAGCAGCGTAGGGGGACCCATGAACACTGAAGCTTTCTTT. The encoded protein is CASSVGGPMNTEAFF.

V is TRBV2 and J is TRBJ2-1; 7 bases are a match to TRBD1. This CDR3 is 18 amino acids long. The germline gives CDR1 SNHLY, CDR2 FYNNEI. The junction had 31 bases not matched to a gene; V was cut back by 8 bases and J by 15 bases. The CDR3 protein is CASGTETGPWLATNDLFF. The CDR3 DNA reads TGTGCCAGCGGAACGGAGACAGGGCCGTGGCTAGCCACAAACGATCTGTTCTTC. The entire variable domain, with the rest obtained from reference TRBV2 and TRBJ2-1, is as follows: EPEVTQTPSHQVTQMGQEVILRCVPISNHLYFYWYRQILGQKVEFLVSFYNNEISEKSEIFDDQFSVERPDGSNFTLKIRSTKLEDSAMYFCASGTETGPWLATNDLFFGPGTRLTVL.

Regarding this clone: This same CDR3 is encoded by further DNA sequences in the sample. This rearrangement joins TRBV4-1 to TRBJ2-1; D is possibly TRBD1 or TRBD2 (5 bases each). Germline V gene lookup returns CDR1 MGHRA and CDR2 YSYEKL. This CDR3 is built from 17 residues. The germline V and J ends were trimmed by 6 bases and 10 bases, with 28 bases remaining between them. The CDR3 DNA reads TGCGCCAGCAGTTTCGGGATAGGGGAAGCTGGGGAGTACGAGCAGTTCTTC. This codes for CASSFGIGEAGEYEQFF.

The chain joins TRBV4-2 to TRBJ1-1, with 7 bases lining up with TRBD1. The CDR3 is made up of 15 amino acids. Per germline, CDR1 LGHNA and CDR2 YNFKEQ. V lost 2 bases to trimming and J lost 3 bases; unmatched junction nucleotides: 6. The CDR3 DNA reads as TGTGCCAGCAGCCAACGATCAGGGGGTGACACTGAAGCTTTCTTT. Protein sequence: CASSQRSGGDTEAFF.

This clone was recorded once. This chain joins TRBV30 and TRBJ2-2; D remains unclear. The germline CDR1 and CDR2 sequences are GTSNPN and SVGIG (reference sequence). Trimming took off 4 bases at V and 3 bases at J, with 6 bases between the two ends. The CDR3 is 12 residues long. CDR3 amino acids: CAWNRDTGELFF. CDR3 nucleotides: TGTGCCTGGAATAGGGACACCGGGGAGCTGTTTTTT. Drawing the rest from reference TRBV30 and TRBJ2-2, the complete variable domain is SQTIHQWPATLVQPVGSPLSLECTVEGTSNPNLYWYRQAAGRGLQLLFYSVGIGQISSEVPQNLSASRPQDRQFILSSKKLLLSDSGFYLCAWNRDTGELFFGEGSRLTVL.

The rearrangement links TRBV6-1 to TRBJ2-7; 8 positions agree with TRBD1. The junction had 11 bases not matched to a gene; V was cut back by 4 bases and J by 3 bases. CDR1 is MNHNS and CDR2 is SASEGT in the germline V gene. CDR3 length: 16 residues. The CDR3 DNA is TGTGCCAGCAGTGCTTCCGACAGGGGATTCGACTACGAGCAGTACTTC. Protein product: CASSASDRGFDYEQYF.

The chain uses TRBV6-5 and TRBJ2-1; no reliable D call. CDR1 and CDR2 (germline): MNHEY, SVGAGI. This CDR3 region has 14 residues. V shed 0 bases and J shed 3 bases, with 6 bases lying between them. This CDR3 is CASSYSGGYNEQFF. As DNA, the CDR3 is TGTGCCAGCAGTTACTCGGGCGGCTACAATGAGCAGTTCTTC.

CDR3 residues: CAYNLGNGYTF. CDR3 nucleotides: TGTGCCTACAACCTGGGAAATGGCTACACCTTC. V usage is TRBV6-5 and J usage is TRBJ1-2; D is ambiguous. Germline loops: CDR1 MNHEY, CDR2 SVGAGI. The V and J ends lost 11 bases and 6 bases respectively, with 13 bases between them. The CDR3 spans 11 residues.

This clone was seen once. The CDR3 here is CASSPSDEQYF. In nucleotides, the CDR3 is TGTGCCAGCTCACCATCGGACGAGCAGTACTTC. J is TRBJ2-7 and V is TRBV18; D is ambiguous. Looked up from germline, CDR1 is KGHSH and CDR2 is LQKENI. The CDR3 is 11 residues long. The ends were cut back, 2 bases at V and 5 bases at J, with 4 bases in the middle.

The chain employs TRBV2 and TRBJ2-3; D tentatively reads TRBD1 or TRBD2 (6 bases each). The germline gives CDR1 SNHLY, CDR2 FYNNEI. This CDR3 is built from 16 residues. With 4 bases removed from V and 4 bases from J, the gap between germline ends came to 18 bases. CDR3 loop: CASSVLRAEGADTQYF. For the CDR3, the DNA is TGTGCCAGCAGTGTGCTGCGAGCGGAGGGGGCAGATACGCAGTATTTT.

The genes are TRBV6-8 and TRBJ1-1; D remains ambiguous. This CDR3 has 13 amino acids. Between the trimmed V and J ends, which lost 5 bases and 0 bases, there was a span of 7 bases. Germline V CDR1 and CDR2: MNHGY, SAAAGT. The chain's CDR3 is CASSRAVNTEAFF. CDR3 DNA sequence: TGTGCCAGCAGTAGGGCAGTGAACACTGAAGCTTTCTTT.

CDR3 amino acids: CARSFYRDRPSYEQYF. The CDR3 nucleotides are TGTGCCAGAAGCTTCTATCGGGACAGGCCATCCTACGAGCAGTACTTC. The chain uses TRBV5-3 and TRBJ2-7; 8 bases are a match to TRBD1. TRBV5-3 falls under the ORF class, with uncertain function. The CDR3 totals 16 residues. V shed 2 bases and J 1 base; nucleotides not matched to a gene: 8.

With respect to this clone: A much larger clone differs from this one at a single base, so this may be a read error. This chain links TRBV15 with TRBJ2-2; the D is unclear. The CDR3 consists of 13 residues. Germline CDR1 reads LNHNV; CDR2 reads YYDKDF (reference sequence). The CDR3 nucleotides read TGTACCACCAGTCCCGTGGGCACCGGGGAGCTGTTTTTT. Translation gives CTTSPVGTGELFF.

This clone is a singleton in its sample. V is TRBV2 and J is TRBJ1-2, with D unclear. This CDR3 spans 14 amino acids. V lost 4 bases and J lost 3, with 12 bases in between. From germline, CDR1 is SNHLY and CDR2 FYNNEI. As DNA, the CDR3 is TGTGCCAGCAGTGTGGTCCGGTCCTACTATGGCTACACCTTC. It encodes CASSVVRSYYGYTF. Looking up the rest from reference TRBV2 and TRBJ1-2 gives the full variable domain: EPEVTQTPSHQVTQMGQEVILRCVPISNHLYFYWYRQILGQKVEFLVSFYNNEISEKSEIFDDQFSVERPDGSNFTLKIRSTKLEDSAMYFCASSVVRSYYGYTFGSGTRLTVV.

This rearrangement joins TRBV14 to TRBJ1-2; TRBD1 aligns across 9 bases. Germline V gene lookup returns CDR1 SGHDN and CDR2 FVKESK. This CDR3 is built from 17 residues. V was clipped by 5 bases and J by 8 bases; unmatched bases: 18. The CDR3 region has the DNA TGTGCCAGCAGCGTGAGCGCTACCGGGACAGGGATGCGAGGCTACACCTTC. It specifies CASSVSATGTGMRGYTF. The full variable domain, rest sourced from reference TRBV14 and TRBJ1-2, is EAGVTQFPSHSVIEKGQTVTLRCDPISGHDNLYWYRRVMGKEIKFLLHFVKESKQDESGMPNNRFLAERTGGTYSTLKVQPAELEDSGVYFCASSVSATGTGMRGYTFGSGTRLTVV.

The rearrangement joins TRBV14 to TRBJ2-5, with D tentatively TRBD1 (6 bases). The CDR3 is made up of 14 amino acids. V gave up 0 bases and J gave up 4 bases, with 9 bases separating them. Germline V gene sequence: CDR1 SGHDN, CDR2 FVKESK. As DNA, the CDR3 is TGTGCCAGCAGCCAAGACAGCAGGGGAGAGACCCAGTACTTC. This codes for CASSQDSRGETQYF.

The chain joins TRBV2 to TRBJ1-4; weak D call: TRBD1 (6 bases). The CDR3 covers 15 residues. Germline V gives CDR1 SNHLY, CDR2 FYNNEI. The V and J ends lost 7 bases and 0 bases respectively, with 12 bases between them. The CDR3 sequence is CASNRGGPTNEKLFF. CDR3 sequence (DNA): TGTGCCAGCAACAGAGGGGGGCCAACTAATGAAAAACTGTTTTTT.

The V and J genes are TRBV5-1 and TRBJ2-4; D remains unclear. The V and J ends lost 0 bases and 7 bases respectively, with 11 bases between them. CDR1 is SGHRS and CDR2 is YFSETQ in the germline V gene. This CDR3 region has 14 residues. CDR3 residues: CASSLDSRTNIQYF. CDR3 DNA: TGCGCCAGCAGCTTGGATTCCCGCACGAACATTCAGTACTTC.

V and J are TRBV18 and TRBJ1-1, with 9 nucleotides matching TRBD1. Germline V CDR1 and CDR2: KGHSH, LQKENI. After removal of 4 bases from V and 1 base from J, the junction contained 4 bases not matched to a gene. The CDR3 length is 15 residues. The CDR3, as DNA: TGTGCCAGCTCACAAAACAGGGGGCAGAACACTGAAGCTTTCTTT. Translating gives CASSQNRGQNTEAFF.

V usage is TRBV10-3 and J usage is TRBJ2-7, with TRBD1 matching 8 bases. V trimming: 2 bases; J trimming: 4 bases; junction bases outside the gene matches: 4. Germline assignment: CDR1 ENHRY and CDR2 SYGVKD. The CDR3 spans 14 residues. The CDR3 sequence is CAISEDRGRYEQYF. The CDR3 bases are TGTGCCATCAGTGAGGACAGGGGTAGGTACGAGCAGTACTTC.